The source of this TCR beta chain is a study of T cell repertoires in cytomegalovirus infection. Turning to the study itself: CMV epitopes, recently identified HLA-C-restricted and well-studied HLA-B-restricted, were used. It can be stated that public TCR beta signatures indicated CMV infection as well as a matching HLA type.

General study points: Pooled public TCR beta family frequency picked out CMV carriers with the relevant HLA. CMV-specific TCR beta clonotypes restricted by HLA-C were the ones dominating the ex vivo response.

V shed 10 bases and J shed 0 bases, with 19 bases lying between them. Germline values: CDR1 SEHNR, CDR2 FQNEAQ (reference sequence). CDR3 length equals 17 residues. TCRdb itself ran the reads through MiXCR, one entry per CDR3 protein. The sample carries about 52,000 distinct CDR3 sequences, about 20% recorded once. Comment on this clonotype: The antigen is unknown.

The chain combines TRBV7-9 with TRBJ1-6; D ambiguous. Here the sequenced sample was CD8+ T cells from cultured PBMCs, taken from culture after CMV antigen stimulation. This TCR derives from a human donor in good health (CMV status not recorded). Some clones in this sample may be carry-over from other donors' samples. CDR3 amino acids: CANRSDGGGSYNSPLHF. The CDR3 region has the DNA TGTGCCAACAGATCGGACGGAGGCGGCTCCTATAATTCACCCCTCCACTTT. The full variable domain, in which reference TRBV7-9 and TRBJ1-6 provide the parts outside the CDR3, is DTGVSQNPRHKITKRGQNVTFRCDPISEHNRLYWYRQTLGQGPEFLTYFQNEAQLEKSRLLSDRFSAERPKGSFSTLEIQRTEQGDSAMYLCANRSDGGGSYNSPLHFGNGTRLTVT.